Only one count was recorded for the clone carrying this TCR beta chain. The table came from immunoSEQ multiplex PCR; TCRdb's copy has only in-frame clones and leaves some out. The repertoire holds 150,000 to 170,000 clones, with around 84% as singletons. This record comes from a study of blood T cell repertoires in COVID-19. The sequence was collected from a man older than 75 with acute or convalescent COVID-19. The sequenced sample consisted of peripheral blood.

The CDR3: CASISGRVGNQPQHF. The CDR3 coding sequence is TGTGCCAGCATATCCGGTCGCGTTGGCAATCAGCCCCAGCATTTT. This rearrangement joins TRBV6-6 to TRBJ1-5; D uncertain. Trimming removed 7 bases from V and 2 bases from J, with 15 bases in between. CDR1 is MNHNY and CDR2 is SVGAGI in the germline V gene (reference sequence). This CDR3 contains 15 residues.